Following are 18 T cell receptor beta chains from one sample sequenced in a study of T cells after posttransplantation cyclophosphamide. Method: immunoSEQ multiplex PCR; TCRdb's copy keeps in-frame clones and lacks some. The table has about 22,000 clones, about 90% seen once. Cyclophosphamide on days +3 and +4 followed busulfan-fludarabine conditioning and a marrow graft. The sequences come from PBMCs, collected after allogeneic stem cell transplant with posttransplant cyclophosphamide. The receptor source for this set is a female patient between 30 and 40 years old who received an allogeneic stem cell transplant from an unrelated donor, was CMV-positive, and had no GVHD. Some T cells may have originated in the graft donor.

The rearrangement joins TRBV2 to TRBJ1-2; possibly TRBD1 for D (6 bases). This CDR3 is 13 amino acids long. Trimming shortened V by 6 bases and J by 4 bases, and 12 bases separated the two germline ends. CDR1 and CDR2 from the germline V gene are SNHLY and FYNNEI. The CDR3 DNA follows: TGTGCCAGCAGCCCGCGGACAGCCTATGGCTACACCTTC. As protein: CASSPRTAYGYTF.

On this clone: The sample holds other DNA sequences that translate to the same CDR3. The J gene is TRBJ1-3, the V gene TRBV5-1; D gene uncertain. CDR3 length equals 15 residues. Trimming removed 0 bases from V and 0 bases from J, with 7 bases in between. CDR1 and CDR2 from the germline V gene are SGHRS and YFSETQ. The CDR3 nucleotides read TGCGCCAGCAGCTTGGTAGCGGCCTCTGGAAACACCATATATTTT. It codes for CASSLVAASGNTIYF.

CDR3: CASSLSGLAGSSTDTQYF. In DNA, the CDR3 is TGTGCCAGCAGCTTAAGTGGGCTAGCGGGGTCCAGCACAGATACGCAGTATTTT. V gene TRBV7-3 combines with J gene TRBJ2-3; 9 positions agree with TRBD2. Germline values: CDR1 SGHTA, CDR2 FQGTGA. Trimming at V came to 1 base and at J to 0 bases, leaving 8 bases not matched to a gene. CDR3 length: 18 residues.

The rearrangement links TRBV7-3 to TRBJ1-1; D not certain. The CDR3 is 13 amino acids. Per germline, CDR1 SGHTA and CDR2 FQGTGA. Trimming removed 3 bases from V and 1 base from J, with 6 bases in between. CDR3 region: CASSFQENTEAFF. For the CDR3, the DNA is TGTGCCAGCAGCTTTCAGGAGAACACTGAAGCTTTCTTT.

The V and J genes are TRBV28 and TRBJ2-2; 9 bases map to TRBD1. Unmatched junction bases numbered 5, after V lost 6 bases and J lost 3 bases. In germline, CDR1 is MDHEN, CDR2 SYDVKM. CDR3 length equals 15 residues. The CDR3 loop reads CASSVQGAYTGELFF. The DNA for the CDR3 is TGTGCCAGCAGCGTACAGGGGGCTTACACCGGGGAGCTGTTTTTT. The variable domain in full, completed from reference TRBV28 and TRBJ2-2, reads DVKVTQSSRYLVKRTGEKVFLECVQDMDHENMFWYRQDPGLGLRLIYFSYDVKMKEKGDIPEGYSVSREKKERFSLILESASTNQTSMYLCASSVQGAYTGELFFGEGSRLTVL.

This clone was observed once. This chain uses TRBV13 with TRBJ2-5, with TRBD2 identical over 9 bases. CDR1 is PRHDT and CDR2 is FYEKMQ in the germline V gene (reference sequence). J was trimmed by 5 bases and V by 5 bases; bases with no gene match: 21. The CDR3 totals 19 residues. The CDR3: CASSIERGGLAGLDETQYF. Written as DNA, the CDR3 is TGTGCCAGCAGCATAGAACGGGGAGGGCTAGCGGGGCTCGATGAGACCCAGTACTTC. The variable domain in full, completed from reference TRBV13 and TRBJ2-5, reads AAGVIQSPRHLIKEKRETATLKCYPIPRHDTVYWYQQGPGQDPQFLISFYEKMQSDKGSIPDRFSAQQFSDYHSELNMSSLELGDSALYFCASSIERGGLAGLDETQYFGPGTRLLVL.

The rearrangement links TRBV18 to TRBJ1-1; 10 positions agree with TRBD1. The length of the CDR3 is 15 residues. J lost 3 bases, V lost 3 bases, and 4 bases had no gene match. Germline V gene lookup returns CDR1 KGHSH and CDR2 LQKENI. This CDR3 reads CASSPVGTGDTEAFF. DNA for the CDR3: TGTGCCAGCTCACCCGTGGGGACAGGGGACACTGAAGCTTTCTTT.

The gene calls are TRBV19 and TRBJ2-2, with 7 bases aligning to TRBD2. Germline CDR1 LNHDA, CDR2 SQIVND (reference sequence). This CDR3 spans 13 amino acids. V gave up 5 bases and J gave up 5 bases; unmatched junction bases: 2. As DNA, the CDR3 is TGTGCCAGTAGTCAGCGGGGTACCGGGGAGCTGTTTTTT. Protein sequence: CASSQRGTGELFF.

The chain combines TRBV7-2 with TRBJ2-5; 10 bases agree with TRBD2. Germline trimming cut 1 base from V and 4 bases from J; bases unmatched to any gene: 3. Per germline, CDR1 SGHTA and CDR2 FQGNSA. CDR3 length: 15 amino acids. The CDR3 loop is CASSLGLAGVETQYF. The DNA for the CDR3 is TGTGCCAGCAGCTTAGGGCTAGCGGGGGTAGAGACCCAGTACTTC.

This chain connects TRBV2 to TRBJ2-1; TRBD2 matches at 9 bases. The CDR3 length is 19 residues. V was clipped by 4 bases and J by 8 bases; unmatched bases: 21. Germline values: CDR1 SNHLY, CDR2 FYNNEI. CDR3 protein: CASSVILGSGGPPLYEQFF. In nucleotides, the CDR3 is TGTGCCAGCAGTGTTATCTTGGGGAGCGGGGGGCCCCCTCTCTATGAGCAGTTCTTC.

This rearrangement joins TRBV27 to TRBJ2-2; TRBD2 matches at 7 bases. V gave up 8 bases and J gave up 4 bases; unmatched junction bases: 10. Germline CDR1 is MNHEY and CDR2 is SMNVEV (reference sequence). The CDR3 sequence is 15 residues long. CDR3 DNA sequence: TGTGCCAGCGGAAAAGCGGGATTACCCACCGGGGAGCTGTTTTTT. Protein: CASGKAGLPTGELFF.

V gene TRBV2 combines with J gene TRBJ2-7; 8 nucleotides align to TRBD1. CDR3 length: 16 residues. V shed 5 bases and J 3 bases; nucleotides not matched to a gene: 12. Germline V gene sequence: CDR1 SNHLY, CDR2 FYNNEI. The chain's CDR3 is CASSRGTGRNFYEQYF. The CDR3 bases are TGTGCCAGCAGTCGGGGGACAGGCCGCAACTTCTACGAGCAGTACTTC.

Comment on this clone: A far bigger clonotype differs at one base, so this is likely a read error. CDR3: CASSQAETEQNTEAFF. CDR3 in DNA: TGTGCCAGCAGCCAGGCGGAGACTGAGCAGAACACTGAAGCTTTCTTT. The chain links TRBV4-2 to TRBJ1-1; D is ambiguous. CDR1 and CDR2 (germline): LGHNA, YNFKEQ. CDR3 length equals 16 residues. V was clipped by 3 bases and J by 1 base, with 15 bases between them.

Only a few counts were recorded for this clone. The rearrangement links TRBV28 to TRBJ1-1, with D possibly being TRBD1 (5 bases). This CDR3 comprises 13 residues. CDR1 is MDHEN and CDR2 is SYDVKM in the germline V gene. Between the trimmed V and J ends, which lost 2 bases and 5 bases, there was a span of 9 bases. The CDR3 protein is CASSLGGGTEAFF. The CDR3, as DNA: TGTGCCAGCAGTTTAGGGGGAGGTACTGAAGCTTTCTTT.

CDR3: CASSLIGGSETQYF. The DNA for the CDR3 is TGTGCCAGCAGTTTAATAGGGGGCTCAGAGACCCAGTACTTC. V and J are TRBV27 and TRBJ2-5; TRBD1 matches at 7 bases. The CDR3 runs to 14 residues. The junction had 4 bases not matched to a gene; V was cut back by 2 bases and J by 4 bases. Per the germline V gene, CDR1 is MNHEY and CDR2 is SMNVEV (reference sequence).

This rearrangement joins TRBV6-5 to TRBJ2-7; perhaps TRBD1 as D (6 bases). Trimming pared 8 bases from V and 6 bases from J, leaving 14 bases between. Germline assignment: CDR1 MNHEY and CDR2 SVGAGI. This CDR3 is 12 amino acids long. The CDR3 DNA reads as TGTGCCAGCGGGGGCCTCTCTGGCGAGCAGTACTTC. Translation: CASGGLSGEQYF.

The chain joins TRBV18 to TRBJ2-7; 10 bases match TRBD1. Germline V lookup: CDR1 KGHSH, CDR2 LQKENI. Trimming at V came to 5 bases and at J to 2 bases, leaving 12 bases not matched to a gene. The CDR3 loop spans 17 amino acids. This CDR3 reads CASSAGQGITATYEQYF. The CDR3, as DNA: TGTGCCAGCTCAGCGGGACAGGGGATTACCGCGACCTACGAGCAGTACTTC.

This chain connects TRBV9 to TRBJ2-1; 11 nucleotides match TRBD1. V dropped 0 bases and J dropped 9; count of bases not matched to a gene: 11. The CDR3 covers 17 residues. Germline CDR1 SGDLS, CDR2 YYNGEE. The CDR3 DNA sequence: TGTGCCAGCAGCGTAGATCTGGGACAGGGGGTCGTTGGTGAGCAGTTCTTC. It is translated as CASSVDLGQGVVGEQFF. Together with reference TRBV9 and TRBJ2-1, the CDR3 gives the full variable domain: DSGVTQTPKHLITATGQRVTLRCSPRSGDLSVYWYQQSLDQGLQFLIQYYNGEERAKGNILERFSAQQFPDLHSELNLSSLELGDSALYFCASSVDLGQGVVGEQFFGPGTRLTVL.